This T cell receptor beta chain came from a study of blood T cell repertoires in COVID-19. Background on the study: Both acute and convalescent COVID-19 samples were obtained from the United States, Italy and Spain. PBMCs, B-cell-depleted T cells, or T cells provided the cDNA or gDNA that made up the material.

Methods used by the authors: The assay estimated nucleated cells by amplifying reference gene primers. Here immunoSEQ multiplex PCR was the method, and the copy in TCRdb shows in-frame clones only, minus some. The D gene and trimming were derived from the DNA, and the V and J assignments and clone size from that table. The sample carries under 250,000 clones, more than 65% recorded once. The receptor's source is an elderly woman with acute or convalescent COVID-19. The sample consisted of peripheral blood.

CDR3 DNA: TGTGCCAGGGGACAGGGGGAAAATCAGCCCCAGCATTTT. Its protein product is CARGQGENQPQHF. V and J are TRBV18 and TRBJ1-5; 11 bases are a match to TRBD1. With 9 bases clipped from V and 4 bases from J, the junction kept 2 bases outside the gene matches. Germline V gives CDR1 KGHSH, CDR2 LQKENI. This CDR3 has 13 amino acids.